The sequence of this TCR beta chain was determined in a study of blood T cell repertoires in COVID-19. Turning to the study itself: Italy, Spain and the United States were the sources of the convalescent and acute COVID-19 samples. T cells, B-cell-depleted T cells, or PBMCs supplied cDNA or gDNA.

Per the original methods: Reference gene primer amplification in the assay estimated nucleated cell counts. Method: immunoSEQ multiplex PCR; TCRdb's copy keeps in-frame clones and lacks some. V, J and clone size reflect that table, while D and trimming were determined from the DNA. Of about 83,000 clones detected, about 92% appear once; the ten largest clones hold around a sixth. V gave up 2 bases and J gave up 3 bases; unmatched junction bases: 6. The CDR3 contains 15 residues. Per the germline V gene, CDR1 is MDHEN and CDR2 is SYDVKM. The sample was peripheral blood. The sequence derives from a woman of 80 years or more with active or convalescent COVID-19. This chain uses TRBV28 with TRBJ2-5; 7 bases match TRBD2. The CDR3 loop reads CASSLLGGGEETQYF. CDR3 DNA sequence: TGTGCCAGCAGTTTACTTGGCGGGGGAGAAGAGACCCAGTACTTC. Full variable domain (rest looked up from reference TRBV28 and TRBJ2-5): DVKVTQSSRYLVKRTGEKVFLECVQDMDHENMFWYRQDPGLGLRLIYFSYDVKMKEKGDIPEGYSVSREKKERFSLILESASTNQTSMYLCASSLLGGGEETQYFGPGTRLLVL.